The clone carrying this TCR beta chain was counted a few times. The antigen remains undetermined. CDR1 is MNHEY and CDR2 is SVGAGI in the germline V gene. Germline trimming cut 6 bases from V and 5 bases from J; bases unmatched to any gene: 6. This CDR3 has 14 residues. This entry comes from a study of T cell clonotyping in hematopoietic cell transplantation. Data came from immunoSEQ multiplex PCR; TCRdb stores just in-frame clones and leaves some out. Of some 17,000 clones listed, 60% to 75% are singletons. Findings and limits, study-wide: At the given depth, recipient repertoires were over 97% de novo clonotypes.

J is TRBJ2-5 and V is TRBV6-5; 10 nucleotides line up with TRBD2. The receptor's source is a woman aged 55-75 years in good health. Some clones in this sample may be carry-over from other donors' samples. Material for sequencing was peripheral blood mononuclear cells. CDR3 DNA: TGTGCCAGCAGCTCCAGCGGGAGGGTGGAGACCCAGTACTTC. Protein sequence: CASSSSGRVETQYF.